One and the same sample provided the 15 T cell receptor beta chains below, sequenced in a study of cytomegalovirus exposure and HLA in healthy donors. Primers included in the PCR were 60 Vbeta and 13 Jbeta primers. The method was immunoSEQ multiplex PCR; TCRdb's version includes in-frame clones alone and lacks a portion of them. The repertoire consists of about 98,000 clones, with about 81% occurring once and the leading ten covering approximately 1.3%. Sequenced input: PBMCs. The receptors shown here come from a man in his forties in good health and CMV-seronegative.

The chain joins TRBV19 to TRBJ2-7; maybe TRBD1 (5 bases). Germline assignment: CDR1 LNHDA and CDR2 SQIVND (reference sequence). The CDR3 is 12 amino acids. V was pared by 1 base and J by 6 bases, with 7 bases between. CDR3 loop: CASSIGQREQYF. The DNA for the CDR3 is TGTGCCAGTAGTATAGGACAGCGCGAGCAGTACTTC.

V usage is TRBV30 and J usage is TRBJ2-1; 9 bases map to TRBD2. The CDR3 sequence is 16 residues long. Germline loops: CDR1 GTSNPN, CDR2 SVGIG (reference sequence). After removal of 0 bases from V and 6 bases from J, the junction contained 9 bases not matched to a gene. CDR3 protein: CAWSVGGTSLSNEQFF. The CDR3 nucleotides read TGTGCCTGGAGTGTTGGCGGGACTAGCTTGTCCAATGAGCAGTTCTTC.

This rearrangement joins TRBV5-1 to TRBJ1-4; weak D call: TRBD1 (5 bases). V was cut by 0 bases and J by 3 bases, with 6 bases left in between. The germline CDR1 and CDR2 sequences are SGHRS and YFSETQ. CDR3 length: 14 residues. CDR3 sequence (DNA): TGCGCCAGCAGCTTGGGACAGCCTAATGAAAAACTGTTTTTT. Protein: CASSLGQPNEKLFF.

The rearrangement links TRBV6-1 to TRBJ1-3, with a tentative D call TRBD1 (6 bases). The V end was cut by 5 bases, the J end by 2 bases, with 13 bases between. Looked up from germline, CDR1 is MNHNS and CDR2 is SASEGT. This CDR3 has 15 amino acids. CDR3 sequence: CASSNDRITGNTIYF. CDR3 bases: TGTGCCAGCAGTAACGACAGGATCACTGGAAACACCATATATTTT.

CDR3 in DNA: TGTGCCAGCAGAAGGCGGGACTACAACACCGGGGAGCTGTTTTTT. As protein: CASRRRDYNTGELFF. The chain joins TRBV7-9 to TRBJ2-2, with 7 bases that match TRBD2. The CDR3 is made up of 15 amino acids. Germline CDR1 is SEHNR and CDR2 is FQNEAQ (reference sequence). V shed 6 bases and J 2 bases; nucleotides not matched to a gene: 6.

The CDR3 nucleotides read TGTGCCAGCAGTTACTCCTCTACAGGGGTAGGTGAAGCTTTCTTT. Its protein product is CASSYSSTGVGEAFF. The chain has TRBV6-5 and TRBJ1-1; TRBD1 matches 7 bases. CDR1 and CDR2 from the germline V gene are MNHEY and SVGAGI. The CDR3 spans 15 residues. Trimming at V came to 0 bases and at J to 7 bases, leaving 8 bases not matched to a gene.

The sample holds a few counts of this clone. V is TRBV10-3 and J is TRBJ2-7; 10 positions agree with TRBD2. This CDR3 is built from 15 residues. V trimming: 5 bases; J trimming: 0 bases; junction bases outside the gene matches: 4. Germline CDR1 ENHRY, CDR2 SYGVKD. The CDR3 bases are TGTGCCATCAGTCTAGCGGGGGCCAACTCCTACGAGCAGTACTTC. Its translation: CAISLAGANSYEQYF.

The table lists this clone with a count of one. V gene TRBV7-8 combines with J gene TRBJ1-6, with D possibly matching TRBD1 (6 bases). Looked up from germline, CDR1 is SGHVS and CDR2 is FQNEAQ. Trimming removed 5 bases from V and 9 bases from J, with 14 bases in between. CDR3 length: 14 amino acids. The DNA of the CDR3 is TGTGCCAGCAGCGACAGGCGAACCGTTTCACCCCTCCACTTT. It encodes CASSDRRTVSPLHF.

This clone was seen only a few times. The chain couples TRBV18 to TRBJ2-1, with D perhaps matching TRBD1 (6 bases). Germline values: CDR1 KGHSH, CDR2 LQKENI. This CDR3 region has 12 residues. The germline V and J ends were trimmed by 2 bases and 10 bases, with 9 bases remaining between them. The CDR3 protein is CASSPVTGEQFF. CDR3 DNA: TGTGCCAGCTCACCAGTCACAGGGGAGCAGTTCTTC.

CDR3: CASSPGRATNEKLFF. In nucleotides, the CDR3 is TGTGCCAGCTCACCAGGGCGAGCAACTAATGAAAAACTGTTTTTT. The chain uses TRBV18 and TRBJ1-4; no clear D gene. CDR3 length: 15 residues. Per the germline V gene, CDR1 is KGHSH and CDR2 is LQKENI. V dropped 2 bases and J dropped 0 bases, with 7 bases sitting between them.

J is TRBJ1-5 and V is TRBV6-1; the D gene is possibly TRBD1 (5 bases). Germline V gene sequence: CDR1 MNHNS, CDR2 SASEGT. Trimming pared 0 bases from V and 3 bases from J, leaving 9 bases between. This CDR3 has 15 amino acids. The CDR3: CASSEAGGYNQPQHF. As DNA, the CDR3 is TGTGCCAGCAGTGAAGCGGGGGGATACAATCAGCCCCAGCATTTT.

As to this clone: At one end, the junction sequence differs from germline, possibly due to a read error. The chain uses TRBV11-1 and TRBJ2-5; D uncertain. CDR3 length: 13 amino acids. CDR1 is SGHAT, CDR2 FQDESV, per germline (reference sequence). The CDR3 DNA reads TGTGCCAGCGAAGGCGGAGCGCAAGGGACCCAGTACTTC. Amino acid sequence: CASEGGAQGTQYF.

Concerning this clone itself: The germline gene is not matched at one end of the junction; a read error may be the cause. The chain is built from TRBV10-2 and TRBJ1-5; TRBD1 agrees at 7 bases. This CDR3 contains 14 residues. Germline CDR1 and CDR2: WSHSY and SAAADI. CDR3 nucleotides: TGCGCCAGCAGAAAGACAGGGCTCAATCAGCCCCTGCATTTT. The encoded protein is CASRKTGLNQPLHF.

CDR3: CASSGWRGIYNEQFF. CDR3 in DNA: TGCGCCAGCAGTGGCTGGAGGGGAATCTACAATGAGCAGTTCTTC. The chain joins TRBV5-1 to TRBJ2-1, with D possibly being TRBD2 (6 bases). Germline V gene lookup returns CDR1 SGHRS and CDR2 YFSETQ. Between the trimmed V and J ends, which lost 5 bases and 3 bases, there was a span of 15 bases. This CDR3 is 15 amino acids long. Full variable domain (remainder filled in from reference TRBV5-1 and TRBJ2-1): KAGVTQTPRYLIKTRGQQVTLSCSPISGHRSVSWYQQTPGQGLQFLFEYFSETQRNKGNFPGRFSGRQFSNSRSEMNVSTLELGDSALYLCASSGWRGIYNEQFFGPGTRLTVL.

This chain joins TRBV7-2 and TRBJ2-3, with TRBD2 matching over 8 bases. The CDR3 totals 19 residues. Germline V lookup: CDR1 SGHTA, CDR2 FQGNSA. Germline trimming cut 1 base from V and 1 base from J; bases unmatched to any gene: 13. This chain's CDR3 is CASSLGTLSSGSGTDTQYF. CDR3 DNA: TGTGCCAGCAGCTTAGGAACGTTATCTAGCGGGTCAGGCACAGATACGCAGTATTTT.